What follows are 17 T cell receptor beta chains derived from one specimen sequenced in a study of blood T cell repertoires in COVID-19. The assay was immunoSEQ multiplex PCR, and TCRdb's table has in-frame clones only and misses some. The sample has some 60,000 clones; 82% are singletons. The sequenced material came from peripheral blood. The receptors come from a human donor in a cohort sampled during active COVID-19.

The chain carries TRBV12-3 or TRBV12-4 and TRBJ1-5; D remains unclear. Trimming took 3 bases from V and 9 from J, leaving 9 bases between them. The CDR3 is 12 residues long. CDR3 coding DNA: TGTGCCAGCAGTTTCCCCCGGGGGCCCCAGCATTTT. This translates into CASSFPRGPQHF.

The rearrangement joins TRBV12-3 or TRBV12-4 to TRBJ1-2, with D maybe TRBD1 (6 bases). The CDR3 sequence is 13 residues long. V lost 7 bases to trimming and J lost 5 bases, with 14 bases between them. In DNA, the CDR3 is TGTGCCAGCATCCTACAGGGTGCTTATGGCTACACCTTC. It codes for CASILQGAYGYTF.

The chain joins TRBV14 to TRBJ2-7; 8 positions agree with TRBD1. J lost 2 bases, V lost 4 bases, and 4 bases had no gene match. The CDR3 sequence is 14 residues long. Per germline, CDR1 SGHDN and CDR2 FVKESK. DNA of the CDR3: TGTGCCAGCAGCCCTCGGGACAGGCCCTACGAGCAGTACGTC. It encodes CASSPRDRPYEQYV.

V and J are TRBV25-1 and TRBJ2-5; 11 bases align to TRBD1. In germline, CDR1 is MGHDK, CDR2 SYGVNS. The CDR3 consists of 15 residues. Trimming cost V 6 bases and J 3 bases; bases outside gene matches: 6. The CDR3 loop reads CASRGDRGGEETQYF. CDR3 DNA sequence: TGTGCCAGCAGAGGGGACAGGGGGGGCGAAGAGACCCAGTACTTC.

This sequence joins TRBV9 and TRBJ2-1; TRBD1 matches 9 bases. The CDR3 totals 15 residues. Germline assignment: CDR1 SGDLS and CDR2 YYNGEE. Losses at the gene ends were 0 bases for V and 9 bases for J; bases not matched to a gene: 7. CDR3: CASSVVAGTGFEQFF. DNA of the CDR3: TGTGCCAGCAGCGTAGTGGCCGGGACAGGGTTTGAGCAGTTCTTC.

V and J are TRBV2 and TRBJ2-5; TRBD2 matches 13 bases. Germline CDR1 and CDR2: SNHLY and FYNNEI. The CDR3 runs to 16 residues. V lost 5 bases to trimming and J lost 5 bases; unmatched junction nucleotides: 8. CDR3 region: CASSTGTSGKGETQYF. The CDR3 DNA reads TGTGCCAGCAGTACCGGGACTAGCGGGAAAGGGGAGACCCAGTACTTC.

This chain uses TRBV27 with TRBJ1-1, with 9 bases fitting TRBD1. The trim removed 5 bases at V and 5 bases at J, leaving 9 bases unmatched. CDR1 and CDR2 from the germline V gene are MNHEY and SMNVEV (reference sequence). This CDR3 comprises 15 residues. The CDR3 bases are TGTGCCAGCAGTGACTCACAGGGGGCGAGGACTGAAGCTTTCTTT. This codes for CASSDSQGARTEAFF.

This clone was picked up one time. The CDR3 is CASSFKLRGALNTEAFF. The CDR3 bases are TGTGCCAGCAGTTTCAAGCTCCGGGGGGCGCTAAACACTGAAGCTTTCTTT. V is TRBV28 and J is TRBJ1-1; maybe TRBD1 (6 bases). Germline V gene lookup returns CDR1 MDHEN and CDR2 SYDVKM. Trimming took off 3 bases at V and 2 bases at J, with 19 bases between the two ends. The CDR3 loop spans 17 amino acids.

The chain couples TRBV7-6 to TRBJ2-2, with 9 bases aligning to TRBD2. V lost 2 bases to trimming and J lost 5 bases; unmatched junction nucleotides: 18. Germline V CDR1 and CDR2: SGHVS, FNYEAQ. This CDR3 has 20 residues. The CDR3 DNA sequence: TGTGCCAGCAGCTTATCCCCCCAGGCGAGCGGGGGGTTGATAACCGGGGAGCTGTTTTTT. Its protein is CASSLSPQASGGLITGELFF.

The chain couples TRBV5-1 to TRBJ2-5; D gene ambiguous. The CDR3 sequence is 14 residues long. Germline lookup yields CDR1 SGHRS and CDR2 YFSETQ. The V and J ends lost 0 bases and 2 bases respectively, with 8 bases between them. The CDR3 loop reads CASSLAYQQETQYF. The CDR3, as DNA: TGCGCCAGCAGCTTGGCTTATCAGCAAGAGACCCAGTACTTC. The whole variable domain, filled in from reference TRBV5-1 and TRBJ2-5, reads KAGVTQTPRYLIKTRGQQVTLSCSPISGHRSVSWYQQTPGQGLQFLFEYFSETQRNKGNFPGRFSGRQFSNSRSEMNVSTLELGDSALYLCASSLAYQQETQYFGPGTRLLVL.

The V call is TRBV7-9, the J call TRBJ2-1, with 7 bases matching TRBD2. Germline V lookup: CDR1 SEHNR, CDR2 FQNEAQ (reference sequence). The CDR3 is 13 residues long. Unmatched junction bases numbered 5, after V lost 5 bases and J lost 7 bases. CDR3 sequence reads: CASSPGTTNEQFF. In DNA, the CDR3 is TGTGCCAGCAGCCCCGGGACTACAAATGAGCAGTTCTTC.

This clone was detected only once. No DNA is shown, since the ends of the CDR3 on it are uncertain; the CDR3 is the one TCRdb lists. The genes are TRBV6-2 or TRBV6-3 and TRBJ1-1; no check of the table's D call, TRBD1, against the DNA was made. Inclusive of both ends, the CDR3 amounts to 14 amino acids. Germline V gene data show CDR1 as MNHEY and CDR2 as SVGEGT. The CDR3: CASSTSTGFTEAFF.

J is TRBJ1-6 and V is TRBV19, with D uncertain. CDR3 length: 14 amino acids. V was pared by 8 bases and J by 0 bases, with 8 bases between. CDR1 and CDR2 (germline): LNHDA, SQIVND (reference sequence). CDR3 sequence (DNA): TGTGCCAGTCGGACTTCCTCCTATAATTCACCCCTCCACTTT. Protein sequence: CASRTSSYNSPLHF.

The chain combines TRBV12-5 with TRBJ2-5, with 10 bases fitting TRBD1. The germline CDR1 and CDR2 sequences are LGHNT and FRNRAP. Trimming cost V 7 bases and J 5 bases; bases outside gene matches: 10. This CDR3 is 15 amino acids long. The chain's CDR3 is CASAPGTGVQETQYF. In DNA, the CDR3 is TGTGCTAGTGCCCCGGGGACAGGGGTTCAGGAGACCCAGTACTTC.

In its sample, this clone was seen a few times. This rearrangement joins TRBV3-1 (or the pseudogene TRBV3-2) to TRBJ1-2; 7 nucleotides line up with TRBD1. CDR3 length: 16 amino acids. Germline CDR1 and CDR2: LGHDT and YNNKEL (reference sequence). The trim removed 4 bases at V and 4 bases at J, leaving 12 bases unmatched. CDR3 coding DNA: TGTGCCAGCAGCCTAGCTGACAGGGCGCGCGCCTATGGCTACACCTTC. Its protein is CASSLADRARAYGYTF.

This clone was counted between two and nine times. The chain carries TRBV19 and TRBJ1-5, with TRBD1 matching over 9 bases. CDR1 is LNHDA, CDR2 SQIVND, per germline (reference sequence). V lost 10 bases to trimming and J lost 0 bases; unmatched junction nucleotides: 16. The CDR3 has 18 residues. CDR3 nucleotide sequence: TGTGCCACTGAGCCGGGACAGGGTCTCCTTTATAGCAATCAGCCCCAGCATTTT. It encodes CATEPGQGLLYSNQPQHF.

This clone was picked up a small number of times. The chain couples TRBV11-2 to TRBJ2-5, with D tentatively TRBD2 (5 bases). Per germline, CDR1 SGHAT and CDR2 FQNNGV. V lost 5 bases and J 5 bases, leaving 18 bases between the germline ends. The CDR3 extends over 15 amino acids. DNA of the CDR3: TGTGCCAGCAGCCTGGGGTTGGCGGGTGAGGAGACCCAGTACTTC. Its translation is CASSLGLAGEETQYF. The full variable domain, with the rest looked up from reference TRBV11-2 and TRBJ2-5, is EAGVAQSPRYKIIEKRQSVAFWCNPISGHATLYWYQQILGQGPKLLIQFQNNGVVDDSQLPKDRFSAERLKGVDSTLKIQPAKLEDSAVYLCASSLGLAGEETQYFGPGTRLLVL.